This T cell receptor beta chain was recorded in a study of T cells after yellow fever vaccination. Broader study findings: Highly abundant clonotypes carried over from the bulk population could end up in FACS-sorted repertoires as contaminants. A limited proportion of clonotypes was detected within both the CD4 and CD8 compartments. Weaker overall was a secondary response that nonetheless peaked faster, on day 5 versus 15.

Germline V CDR1 and CDR2: SGDLS, YYNGEE. This CDR3 is built from 13 residues. V dropped 7 bases and J dropped 9 bases, with 14 bases sitting between them. For this clonotype: Its antigen is unidentified.

Universal primer sites and UMIs were introduced during 5'RACE template-switching synthesis of TCR cDNA. TCRdb redid the calling of the 5' RACE reads with MiXCR, one entry per CDR3 protein. The repertoire has some 320,000 distinct CDR3 sequences, about 11% of them found once; the top ten carry about 3.3%. This clonotype was sampled from a man aged 18 to 29 who received the YFV17D yellow fever vaccine. Sequences were derived from CD4+ T cells sorted from PBMCs, sampled 45 days after the yellow fever booster vaccination. The rearrangement joins TRBV9 to TRBJ1-6; the D gene is possibly TRBD1 (5 bases). CDR3: CASGGEGRSPLHF. CDR3 coding DNA: TGTGCCAGCGGGGGGGAGGGGCGTTCACCCCTCCACTTT.